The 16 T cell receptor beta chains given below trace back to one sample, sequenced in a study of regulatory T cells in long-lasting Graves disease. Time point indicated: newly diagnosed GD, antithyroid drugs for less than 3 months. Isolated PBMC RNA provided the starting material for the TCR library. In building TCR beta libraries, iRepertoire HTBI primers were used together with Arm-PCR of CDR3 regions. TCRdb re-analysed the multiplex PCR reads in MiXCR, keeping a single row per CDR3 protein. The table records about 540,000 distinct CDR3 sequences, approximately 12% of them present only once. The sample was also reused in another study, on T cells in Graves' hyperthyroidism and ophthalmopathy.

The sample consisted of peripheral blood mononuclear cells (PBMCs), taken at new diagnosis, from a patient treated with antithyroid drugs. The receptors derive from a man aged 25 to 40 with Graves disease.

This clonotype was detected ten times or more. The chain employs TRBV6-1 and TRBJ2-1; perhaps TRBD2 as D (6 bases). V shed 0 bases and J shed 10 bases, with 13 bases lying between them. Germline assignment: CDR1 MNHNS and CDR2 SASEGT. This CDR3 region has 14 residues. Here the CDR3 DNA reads TGTGCCAGCAGTGAAGCCGGACTACCCGTGGAGCAGTTCTTC. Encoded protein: CASSEAGLPVEQFF.

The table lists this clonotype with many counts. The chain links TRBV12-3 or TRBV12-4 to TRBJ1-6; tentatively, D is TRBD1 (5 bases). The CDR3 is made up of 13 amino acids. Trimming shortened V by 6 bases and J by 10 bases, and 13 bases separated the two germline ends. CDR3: CASRGEGGSPLHF. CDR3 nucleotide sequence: TGTGCCAGCAGGGGGGAGGGAGGCTCACCCCTCCACTTT.

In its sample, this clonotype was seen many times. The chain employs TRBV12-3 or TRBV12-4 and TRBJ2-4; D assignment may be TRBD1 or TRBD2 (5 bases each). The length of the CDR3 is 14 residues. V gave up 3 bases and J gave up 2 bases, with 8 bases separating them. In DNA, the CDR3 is TGTGCCAGCAGTTTGACGGGGCCCAAAAACATTCAGTACTTC. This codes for CASSLTGPKNIQYF.

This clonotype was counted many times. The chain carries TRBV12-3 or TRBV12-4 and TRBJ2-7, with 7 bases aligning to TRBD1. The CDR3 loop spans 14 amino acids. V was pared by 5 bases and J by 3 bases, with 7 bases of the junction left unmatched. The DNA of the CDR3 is TGTGCCAGCAGTCCAGGGGACAGCGGCTACGAGCAGTACTTC. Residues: CASSPGDSGYEQYF.

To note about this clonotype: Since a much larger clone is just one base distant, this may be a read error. This chain's CDR3 is CASSFPLGENEQFF. The CDR3 nucleotides are TGTGCCAGCAGCTTCCCCTTAGGTGAAAATGAGCAGTTCTTC. This chain uses TRBV7-9 with TRBJ2-1; D is ambiguous. V lost 3 bases and J 7 bases, leaving 13 bases between the germline ends. The CDR3 spans 14 residues. Germline V gives CDR1 SEHNR, CDR2 FQNEAQ (reference sequence).

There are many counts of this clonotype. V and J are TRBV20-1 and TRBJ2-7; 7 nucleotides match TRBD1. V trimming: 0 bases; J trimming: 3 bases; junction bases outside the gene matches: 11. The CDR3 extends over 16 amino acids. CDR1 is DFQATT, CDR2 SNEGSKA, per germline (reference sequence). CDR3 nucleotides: TGCAGTGCTAGAGATCGGACAGGACATACCGACTACGAGCAGTACTTC. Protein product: CSARDRTGHTDYEQYF.

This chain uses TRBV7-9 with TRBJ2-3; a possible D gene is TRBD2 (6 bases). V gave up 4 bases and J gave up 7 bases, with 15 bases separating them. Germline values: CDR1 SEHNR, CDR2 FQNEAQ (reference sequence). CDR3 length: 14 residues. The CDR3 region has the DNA TGTGCCAGCAGCTCTAGGGACTCCCCAAATACGCAGTATTTT. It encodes CASSSRDSPNTQYF.

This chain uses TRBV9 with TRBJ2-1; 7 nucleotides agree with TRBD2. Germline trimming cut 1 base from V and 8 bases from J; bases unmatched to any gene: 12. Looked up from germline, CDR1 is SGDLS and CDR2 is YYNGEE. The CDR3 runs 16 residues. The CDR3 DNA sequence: TGTGCCAGCAGCGTAACTACCTTAGCTGGGGGGGATGAGCAGTTCTTC. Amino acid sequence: CASSVTTLAGGDEQFF.

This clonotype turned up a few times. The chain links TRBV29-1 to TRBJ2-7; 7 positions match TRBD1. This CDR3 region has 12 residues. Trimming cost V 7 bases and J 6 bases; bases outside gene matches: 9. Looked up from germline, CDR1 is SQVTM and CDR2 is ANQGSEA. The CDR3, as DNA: TGCAGCGGAAGACAGGGTATGAGCGAGCAGTACTTC. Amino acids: CSGRQGMSEQYF.

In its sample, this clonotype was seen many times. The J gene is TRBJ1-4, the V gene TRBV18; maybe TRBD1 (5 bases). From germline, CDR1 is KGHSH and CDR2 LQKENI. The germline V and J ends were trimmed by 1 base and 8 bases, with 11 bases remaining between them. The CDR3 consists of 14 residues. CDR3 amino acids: CASSPRQGREKLFF. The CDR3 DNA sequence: TGTGCCAGCTCACCACGGCAGGGTCGCGAAAAACTGTTTTTT.

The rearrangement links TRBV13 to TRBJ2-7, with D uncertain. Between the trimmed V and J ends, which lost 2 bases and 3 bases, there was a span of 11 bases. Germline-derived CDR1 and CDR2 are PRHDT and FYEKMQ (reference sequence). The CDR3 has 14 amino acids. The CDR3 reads CASSLTAAHYEQYF. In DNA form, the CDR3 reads TGTGCCAGCAGCTTAACGGCGGCTCACTACGAGCAGTACTTC.

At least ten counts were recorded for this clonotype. The CDR3 spells CASSYRDSIAGGISPLHF. The DNA for the CDR3 is TGTGCCAGCAGTTATCGGGACTCAATTGCCGGGGGAATTTCACCCCTCCACTTT. V and J are TRBV6-5 and TRBJ1-6; possible D gene TRBD1, 5 bases. The V and J ends lost 3 bases and 9 bases respectively, with 24 bases between them. This CDR3 region has 18 residues. The germline CDR1 and CDR2 sequences are MNHEY and SVGAGI.

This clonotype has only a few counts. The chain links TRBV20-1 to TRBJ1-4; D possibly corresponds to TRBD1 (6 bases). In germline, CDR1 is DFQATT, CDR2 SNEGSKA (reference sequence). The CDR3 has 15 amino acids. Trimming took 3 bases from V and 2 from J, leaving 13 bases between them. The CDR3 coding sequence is TGCAGTGCTAGTGTGGCAGGGGCGACTAATGAAAAACTGTTTTTT. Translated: CSASVAGATNEKLFF.

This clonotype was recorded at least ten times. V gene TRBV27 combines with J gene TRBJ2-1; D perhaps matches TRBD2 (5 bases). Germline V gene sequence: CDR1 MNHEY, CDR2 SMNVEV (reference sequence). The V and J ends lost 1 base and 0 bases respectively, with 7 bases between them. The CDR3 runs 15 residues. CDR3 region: CASSLFSASYNEQFF. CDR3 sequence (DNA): TGTGCCAGCAGTTTATTTAGCGCCTCCTACAATGAGCAGTTCTTC.

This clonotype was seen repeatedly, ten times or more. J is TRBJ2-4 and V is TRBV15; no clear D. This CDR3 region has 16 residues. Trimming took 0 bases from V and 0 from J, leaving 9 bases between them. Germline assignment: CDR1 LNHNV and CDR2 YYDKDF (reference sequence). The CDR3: CATSRDQMLAKNIQYF. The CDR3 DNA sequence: TGTGCCACCAGCAGAGATCAGATGTTAGCCAAAAACATTCAGTACTTC. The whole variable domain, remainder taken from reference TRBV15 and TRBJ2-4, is DAMVIQNPRYQVTQFGKPVTLSCSQTLNHNVMYWYQQKSSQAPKLLFHYYDKDFNNEADTPDNFQSRRPNTSFCFLDIRSPGLGDTAMYLCATSRDQMLAKNIQYFGAGTRLSVL.

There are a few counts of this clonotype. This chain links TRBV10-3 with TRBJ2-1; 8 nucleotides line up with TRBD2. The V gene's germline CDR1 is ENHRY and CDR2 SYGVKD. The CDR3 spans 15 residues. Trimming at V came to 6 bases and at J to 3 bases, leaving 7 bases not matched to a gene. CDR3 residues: CAIRKLAANYNEQFF. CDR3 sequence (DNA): TGTGCCATCAGGAAACTAGCGGCTAACTACAATGAGCAGTTCTTC.